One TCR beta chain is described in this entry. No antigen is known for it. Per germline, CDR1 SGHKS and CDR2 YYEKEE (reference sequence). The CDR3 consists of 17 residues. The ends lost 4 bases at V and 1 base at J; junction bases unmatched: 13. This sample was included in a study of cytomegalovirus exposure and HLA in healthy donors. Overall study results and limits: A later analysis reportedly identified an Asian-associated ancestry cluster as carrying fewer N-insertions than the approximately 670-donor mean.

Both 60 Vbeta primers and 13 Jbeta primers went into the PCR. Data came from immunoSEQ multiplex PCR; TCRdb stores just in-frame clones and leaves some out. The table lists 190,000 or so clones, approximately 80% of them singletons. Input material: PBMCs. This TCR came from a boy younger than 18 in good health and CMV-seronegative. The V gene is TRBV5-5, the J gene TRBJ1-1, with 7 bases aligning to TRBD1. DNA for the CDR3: TGTGCCAGCAGCCACTCGCGCCGCGGGACAGAGAACACTGAAGCTTTCTTT. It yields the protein CASSHSRRGTENTEAFF.